This TCR beta chain comes out of a study of blood T cell repertoires in COVID-19 (dated by TCRdb to 2020 to 2022). About the investigation overall: Samples from collaborators originated in the United States, Italy and Spain and spanned both the acute and convalescent phases of COVID-19. The material from the prospective study consisted of cDNA or gDNA derived from T cells, B-cell-depleted T cells, or PBMCs. The dataset comprised deeply sampled blood TCRbeta repertoires from subjects exposed to, actively infected with, or recovered from COVID-19. A freely available public database, intended as a resource for researchers studying the immune response to SARS-CoV-2, is where the repertoires were released. Samples came from the ongoing ImmuneRACE study (first 160 participants) plus 1,254 subjects from 6 global collaborators. Sample metadata almost always included a de-identified subject ID, COVID-19 status, age in years and sex. Where HLA class I and class II types were available, the types were taken from metadata supplied by the sample provider, not from assay-based typing.

In Seattle, one collaborating source enrolled patients while the infection was active and tracked those patients longitudinally over the course of disease. Collaborating institutions collected whole blood in K2EDTA tubes following their own protocols. Collaborator samples were shipped for TCRbeta analysis as frozen whole blood, isolated PBMCs, or DNA extracted from either sample type. General conclusions and limits of the study: The amount of clinical and demographic metadata varied by source and participant and was provided uncurated.

The immunoSEQ Assay, a bias-controlled multiplex PCR, was used to amplify TCRbeta CDR3 regions from genomic DNA. The source study handled its data this way. The number of nucleated cells in each sample was estimated from the amplification of reference gene primers within the assay. To quantify the absolute abundance of each unique TCRbeta CDR3 rearrangement, sequence reads were collapsed and filtered. For each sample, productive Simpson clonality was calculated as the square root of Simpson's diversity index across productive rearrangements. The table was pulled from immuneACCESS by TCRdb, which kept in-frame rearrangements only. Such tables lose some clones; where checked, under half of the loss comes from unresolved V genes, and the rest has no known cause. Clone size and V and J calls were adopted from that table, with D and trimming inferred from the DNA. The sample contains a few hundred thousand clones, roughly 84% of them found a single time. The top ten hold 18% of the sample.

In the case of this clone: This receptor's antigen is unknown. Qualities for individual bases were not recorded, and no much larger clone is one base off.

The specimen sequenced was peripheral blood. The sequence derives from a man between 50 and 59 years old with COVID-19, enrolled during active disease.

The encoded CDR3 is CASSITPWYEQYF. The DNA sequence is given as TGTGCCAGTAGTATCACTCCGTGGTACGAGCAGTACTTC. This chain joins TRBV19 to TRBJ2-7, with the D gene too uncertain to name. The junction shows trimming of 3 bases on V and 4 bases on J, plus 10 bases between the germline ends. The germline V gene (reference sequence) specifies LNHDA as CDR1 and SQIVND as CDR2. There are 13 amino acids in the CDR3, from cysteine to phenylalanine inclusive. Only the CDR3 region is kept as DNA, spanning 39 bases read in frame from base 1.